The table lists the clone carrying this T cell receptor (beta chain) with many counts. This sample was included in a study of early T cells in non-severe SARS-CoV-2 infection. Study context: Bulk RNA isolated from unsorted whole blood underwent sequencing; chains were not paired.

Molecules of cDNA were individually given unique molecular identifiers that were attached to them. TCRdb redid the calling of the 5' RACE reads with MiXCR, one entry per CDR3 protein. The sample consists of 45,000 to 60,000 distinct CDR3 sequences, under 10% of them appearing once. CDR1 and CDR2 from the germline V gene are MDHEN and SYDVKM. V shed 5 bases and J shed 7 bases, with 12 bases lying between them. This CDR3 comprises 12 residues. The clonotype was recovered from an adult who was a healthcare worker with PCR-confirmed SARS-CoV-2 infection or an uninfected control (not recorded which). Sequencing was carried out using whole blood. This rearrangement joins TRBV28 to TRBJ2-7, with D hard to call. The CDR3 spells CASSPLLGEQYF. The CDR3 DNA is TGTGCCAGCAGTCCCCTCCTAGGGGAGCAGTACTTC.